This TCR beta chain was identified in a study of blood T cell repertoires in COVID-19 (dated by TCRdb to 2020 to 2021). About the full investigation: The collaborator samples originated in the United States, Italy and Spain and spanned the acute and convalescent phases of COVID-19. The prospective study material was composed of cDNA or gDNA derived from T cells, B-cell-depleted T cells, or PBMCs. The dataset comprised deeply sampled blood TCRbeta repertoires from subjects exposed to, actively infected with, or recovered from COVID-19. The repertoires were released in a freely available public database intended as a resource for research on the immune response to SARS-CoV-2. The samples were drawn from the first 160 participants of the ongoing ImmuneRACE study and from 1,200 or so subjects provided by 6 global collaborators. A de-identified subject ID, COVID-19 status, age in years and sex were almost always included in the sample metadata. Where available, HLA class I and class II types were obtained from metadata supplied by the sample provider rather than from assay-based typing.

Points the paper makes about the study in general: How much clinical and demographic metadata was included differed by source and by participant, and the metadata was provided uncurated.

The CDR3 starts with the cysteine, ends with the phenylalanine, and has 17 residues. The kept DNA is CDR3 alone, 51 bases in frame from the first base. Taken from the germline V gene, the CDR1 and CDR2 loops are SGDLS and YYNGEE. V lost 1 base and J lost 1 base; the stretch between them is 14 bases long. For this clone: The specificity of this receptor is unknown. Qualities for individual bases were not recorded, and no much larger clone is one base off.

Whole blood was collected in K2EDTA tubes by collaborating institutions according to the institutions' own protocols. For TCRbeta analysis, collaborators shipped samples in one of three forms: frozen whole blood, isolated PBMCs, or DNA extracted from either of those sample types. The immunoSEQ Assay, a bias-controlled multiplex PCR, was used to amplify TCRbeta CDR3 regions from genomic DNA. As for how the authors treated the data: Within the assay, amplification of reference gene primers was used to estimate how many nucleated cells each sample contained. To quantify the absolute abundance of each unique TCRbeta CDR3 rearrangement, sequence reads were collapsed and filtered. Productive Simpson clonality was computed per sample as the square root of Simpson's diversity index over productive rearrangements. Held by TCRdb, this immuneACCESS table contains in-frame sequences only and omits some clones. Under half of the omission traces to an unresolved V gene where checked; the cause of the rest is unknown. Clone size and V and J calls were adopted from that table, with D and trimming inferred from the DNA. In this sample the table shows approximately 200,000 clones, nearly 85% of which occur a single time. Under 5.5% of the sample comes from the top ten.

The material sequenced was peripheral blood. This sequence was found in a woman younger than 45 with acute or convalescent COVID-19. The chain uses TRBV9 and TRBJ2-2, and perhaps TRBD2 as D gene, on 6 matching bases. The CDR3 region: CASSVNPSSGNTGELFF. At the DNA level, the sequence is TGTGCCAGCAGCGTAAATCCGAGTAGCGGGAACACCGGGGAGCTGTTTTTT.